This T cell receptor (beta chain) is drawn from a study of T-cell reconstitution after alpha-beta-depleted transplantation in children. General study points: T cells produced anew were the main source of T-cell counts and diversity one year after transplant. Where some patients showed high TCRbeta diversity at day 60, it came from recipient T cells and thymic progenitors that had survived.

Germline loops: CDR1 SGHRS, CDR2 YFSETQ. This CDR3 is built from 14 residues. V gave up 2 bases and J gave up 8 bases, with 14 bases separating them. Preparation of the TCRbeta library involved a method that used unique molecular identifiers. One entry per CDR3 protein, called by TCRdb with MiXCR from the PCR reads. Here the sample spans just under 250,000 distinct CDR3 sequences, more than 20% being singletons. This clonotype occurred a few times. Its target is unknown. The clonotype comes from a girl aged 2-10 years with Fanconi anemia, due to receive a stem cell transplant. The chain recombines TRBV5-1 with TRBJ2-1; unclear D gene. The sequenced sample was PBMCs, obtained before TCRalphabeta/CD19-depleted stem cell transplant. The CDR3 protein is CASSFGLGLDEQFF. In DNA, the CDR3 is TGCGCCAGCAGCTTCGGGTTAGGTCTCGATGAGCAGTTCTTC.